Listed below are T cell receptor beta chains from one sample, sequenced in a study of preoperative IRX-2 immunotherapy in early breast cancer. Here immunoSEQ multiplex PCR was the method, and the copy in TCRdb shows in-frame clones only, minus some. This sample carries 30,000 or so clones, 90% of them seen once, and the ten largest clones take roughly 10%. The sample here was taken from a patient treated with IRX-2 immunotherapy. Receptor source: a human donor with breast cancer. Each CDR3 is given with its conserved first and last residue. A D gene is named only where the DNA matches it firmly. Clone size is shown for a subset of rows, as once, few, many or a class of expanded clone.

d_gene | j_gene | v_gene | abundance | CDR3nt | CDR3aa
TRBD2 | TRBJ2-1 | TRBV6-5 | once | TGTGCCAGCAGTCGACTAGCGGGGGCCACCAATGAGCAGTTCTTC | CASSRLAGATNEQFF
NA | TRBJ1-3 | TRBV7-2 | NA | TGTGCCAGCACCGGACGGGGGGACTCTGGAAACACCATATATTTT | CASTGRGDSGNTIYF
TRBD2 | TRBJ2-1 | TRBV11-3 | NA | TGTGCCAGCAGCTTAGTACTACTAGGGAGCGGGACCTCTGGGGCTGAGCAGTTCTTC | CASSLVLLGSGTSGAEQFF
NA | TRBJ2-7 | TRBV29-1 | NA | TGCAGCGTTGAAGAGTTTTCGGGTCCGGAATCCTACGAGCAGTACTTC | CSVEEFSGPESYEQYF
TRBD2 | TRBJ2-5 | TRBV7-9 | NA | TGTGCCAGCAGCTCGACAGTCAGGCGGGAGGTCTTACAAGAGACCCAGTACTTC | CASSSTVRREVLQETQYF
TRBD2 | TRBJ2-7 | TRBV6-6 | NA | TGTGCCAGCTGCCGAGCGGGAGGCGCCAACGAGCAGTACTTC | CASCRAGGANEQYF
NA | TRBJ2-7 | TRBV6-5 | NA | TGTGCCAGCAGTTACTCGAAAGGCTTCTCCTACGAGCAGTACTTC | CASSYSKGFSYEQYF
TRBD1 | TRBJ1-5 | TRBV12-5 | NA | TGTGCTAGTGTTCAACAGGGGACCAATCAGCCCCAGCATTTT | CASVQQGTNQPQHF
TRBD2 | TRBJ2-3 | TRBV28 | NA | TGTGCCAGCAGTTCCCGACTAGCGGGAGAGGCAGATACGCAGTATTTT | CASSSRLAGEADTQYF
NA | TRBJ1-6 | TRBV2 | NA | TGTGCCAGCACTGGGACAAATATGGGTAATTCACCCCTCCACTTT | CASTGTNMGNSPLHF
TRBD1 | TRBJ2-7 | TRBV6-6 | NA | TGTGCCAGCAGTAAAGGACAGGGGGCGGCCTACGAGCAGTACTTC | CASSKGQGAAYEQYF
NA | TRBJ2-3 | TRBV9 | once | TGTGCCAGCAGCGTATCCGGAAACACAGATACGCAGTATTTT | CASSVSGNTDTQYF
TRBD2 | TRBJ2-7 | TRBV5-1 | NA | TGCGCCAGCAGCTCTGGACTAGCGGTTACCTACGAGCAGTACTTC | CASSSGLAVTYEQYF
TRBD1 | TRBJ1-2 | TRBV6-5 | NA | TGTGCCAGCAGGCGGACAGGGGTGGAGTATGGCTACACCTTC | CASRRTGVEYGYTF
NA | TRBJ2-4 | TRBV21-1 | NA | TGTGCCAGCAGCGAGGGACAGGGGCAAAACATTCAGTACTTC | CASSEGQGQNIQYF
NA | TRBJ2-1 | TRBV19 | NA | TGTGCCAGTAGTGTTGACGGATACAATGAGCAGTTCTTC | CASSVDGYNEQFF
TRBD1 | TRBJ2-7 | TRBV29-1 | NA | TGCAGCGTCGGACAGGTCAGCTCCTACGAGCAGTACTTC | CSVGQVSSYEQYF
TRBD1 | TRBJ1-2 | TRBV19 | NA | TGTGCCAGTAGTATAGAATCACGGACAGGAGTTGGCTACACCTTC | CASSIESRTGVGYTF
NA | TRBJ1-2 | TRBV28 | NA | TGTGCCAGCAGAAGGGACACCCTAAACTATGGCTACACCTTC | CASRRDTLNYGYTF
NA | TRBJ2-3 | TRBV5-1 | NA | TGCGCCAGCAGCTTGCGGCCGGACTCCACAGATACGCAGTATTTT | CASSLRPDSTDTQYF
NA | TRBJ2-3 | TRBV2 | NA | TGTGCCAGCAGTGAAGACGGGATCACAGATACGCAGTATTTT | CASSEDGITDTQYF
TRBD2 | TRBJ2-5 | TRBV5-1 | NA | TGCGCCAGCAGCTTGGCCGGGTCTAGCGGGCAAGAGACCCAGTACTTC | CASSLAGSSGQETQYF
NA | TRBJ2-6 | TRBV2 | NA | TGTGCCAGCAGGACCAGGTCTGGGGCCAACGTCCTGACTTTC | CASRTRSGANVLTF
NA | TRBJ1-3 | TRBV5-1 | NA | TGCGCCAGCAGCTTCCCGGACTCTGGAAACACCATATATTTT | CASSFPDSGNTIYF
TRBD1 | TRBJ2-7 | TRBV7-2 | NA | TGTGCCAGCAGCTCGCGGACAGGAACGTCCTACGAGCAGTACTTC | CASSSRTGTSYEQYF
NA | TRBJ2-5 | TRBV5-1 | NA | TGCGCCAGCAGCTTGTTTACAACGGAGGAGACCCAGTACTTC | CASSLFTTEETQYF
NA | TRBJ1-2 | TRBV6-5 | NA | TGTGCCAGCAGTGCCCAGGGGCCACCTAACTATGGCTACACCTTC | CASSAQGPPNYGYTF
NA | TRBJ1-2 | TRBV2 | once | TGTGCCAGCAGTGAAGTCAGGGTGGCCGGAGAGAACACCTTC | CASSEVRVAGENTF
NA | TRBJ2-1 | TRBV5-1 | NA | TGCGCCAGCAACACGCCCAAGAATGAGCAGTTCTTC | CASNTPKNEQFF
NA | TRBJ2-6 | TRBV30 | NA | TGTGCCTGGACGATCGGGGGCGTTGGGGCCAACGTCCTGACTTTC | CAWTIGGVGANVLTF
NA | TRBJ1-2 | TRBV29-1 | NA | TGCAGCGTTCCCCAGGGGTATGGCTACACCTTC | CSVPQGYGYTF
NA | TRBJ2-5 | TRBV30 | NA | TGTGCCTGGAGTCTTAAGGGACGTGGGGGGACCCAGTACTTC | CAWSLKGRGGTQYF
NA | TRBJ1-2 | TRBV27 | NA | TGTGCCAGCAGTGCGCGCAAGGGCGAGGACTATGGCTACACCTTC | CASSARKGEDYGYTF
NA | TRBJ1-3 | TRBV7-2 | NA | TGTGCCAGCAGCTTAAGATCCAGTACCCTTGGAAACACCATATATTTT | CASSLRSSTLGNTIYF
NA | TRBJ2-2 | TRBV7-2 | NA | TGTGCCAGCAGCTTAGGGGTGGGCGCCACCGGGGAGCTGTTTTTT | CASSLGVGATGELFF
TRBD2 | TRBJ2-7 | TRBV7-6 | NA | TGTGCCAGCAGCTTGGGGACTAGCGTCTACGAGCAGTACTTC | CASSLGTSVYEQYF
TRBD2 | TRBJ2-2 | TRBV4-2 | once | TGTGCCAGCAGCCAAGTAATAGCTAGCGGGGAGACCGGGGAGCTGTTTTTT | CASSQVIASGETGELFF
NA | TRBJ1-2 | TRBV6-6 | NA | TGTGCCAGCAGCTCCGGGACACTCTATGGCTACACCTTC | CASSSGTLYGYTF
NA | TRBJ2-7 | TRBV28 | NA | TGTGCCAGCAGTTTGGACTCCTACGAGCAGTACTTC | CASSLDSYEQYF
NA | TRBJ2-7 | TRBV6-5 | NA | TGTGCCAGCAGTTACCCTCCCGGGACACAAGAGCAGTACTTC | CASSYPPGTQEQYF
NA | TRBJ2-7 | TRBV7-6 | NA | TGTGCCAGCAGCCCTATCGGTACAGGATCCTACGAGCAGTACTTC | CASSPIGTGSYEQYF
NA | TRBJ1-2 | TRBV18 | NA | TGTGCCAGCTCACCACCAGGCAGAATCAACTATGGCTACACCTTC | CASSPPGRINYGYTF
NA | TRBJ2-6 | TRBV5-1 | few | TGCGCCAGCACCATGAGCTCTGGGGCCAACGTCCTGACTTTC | CASTMSSGANVLTF
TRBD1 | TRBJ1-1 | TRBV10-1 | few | TGCGCCAGCAGTGGGGAGACAGGGTCGAACACTGAAGCTTTCTTT | CASSGETGSNTEAFF
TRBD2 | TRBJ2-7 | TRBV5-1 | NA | TGCGCCAGCAGCGTGTCCGGGACTATCGATAGGGAGCAGTACTTC | CASSVSGTIDREQYF
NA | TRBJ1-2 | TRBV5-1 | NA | TGCGCCAGCAGCTTGGAAGGTGGGGGTGGCTACACCTTC | CASSLEGGGGYTF
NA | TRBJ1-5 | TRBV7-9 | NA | TGTGCCAGCAGCTTAGGGGGAGGAGGCAATCAGCCCCAGCATTTT | CASSLGGGGNQPQHF
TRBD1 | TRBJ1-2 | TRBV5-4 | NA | TGTGCCAGCAGCTTGGGGGACAGCTTCTATGGCTACACCTTC | CASSLGDSFYGYTF
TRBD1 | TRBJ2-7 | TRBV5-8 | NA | TGTGCCAGCAGCTGGGGACCCAGGGACAGGTCAAGACACTACGAGCAGTACTTC | CASSWGPRDRSRHYEQYF